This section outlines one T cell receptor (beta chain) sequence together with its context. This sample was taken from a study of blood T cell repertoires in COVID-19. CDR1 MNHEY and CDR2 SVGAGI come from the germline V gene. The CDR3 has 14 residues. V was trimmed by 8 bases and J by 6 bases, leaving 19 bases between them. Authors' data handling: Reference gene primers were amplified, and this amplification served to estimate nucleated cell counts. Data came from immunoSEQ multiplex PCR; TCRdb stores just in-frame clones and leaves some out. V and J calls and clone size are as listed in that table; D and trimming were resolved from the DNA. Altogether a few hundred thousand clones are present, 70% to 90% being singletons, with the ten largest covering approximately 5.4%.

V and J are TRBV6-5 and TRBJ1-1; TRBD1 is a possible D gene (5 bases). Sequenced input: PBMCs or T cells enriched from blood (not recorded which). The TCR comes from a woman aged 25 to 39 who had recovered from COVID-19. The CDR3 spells CASSNARGSAEAFF. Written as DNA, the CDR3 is TGTGCCAGCTCGAACGCCCGGGGGTCGGCTGAAGCTTTCTTT.